This T cell receptor (beta chain) was found in a study of type 1 regulatory T cells. MiXCR, run by TCRdb on the reads, gives a single entry per CDR3 protein. The sample shows 75,000 to 100,000 distinct CDR3 sequences, roughly 28% of them seen only once. The CDR3 totals 14 residues. CDR1 is SGHTA, CDR2 FQGNSA, per germline. Trimming took off 6 bases at V and 4 bases at J, with 14 bases between the two ends. This clonotype turned up a few times. Sample: CD4+ T cells, either the whole sample or a sorted fraction (not recorded which). The chain joins TRBV7-2 to TRBJ2-3; D remains unclear. The origin of this receptor is a human donor in good health. CDR3 bases: TGTGCCAGCAGGACCGGGCTTGTTCCAGATACGCAGTATTTT. Translated: CASRTGLVPDTQYF.